The sequence of this T cell receptor (beta chain) was determined in a study of spatial heterogeneity in lung cancer. For the study at large: Compared with alpha-chain sequences, beta-chain sequences were consistently detected in greater numbers. More than nine raw reads, on average, carried each unique TCR and UMI combination.

Noted time point: blood at routine non-recurrence follow-up after resection. Whole RNA came from tumor, nontumor lung or frozen PBMC and was sequenced without being sorted. The study tagged each TCR cDNA molecule with a unique molecular identifier. TCRdb passed the 5' RACE reads through MiXCR, listing each CDR3 protein once. The sample gives around 98,000 distinct CDR3 sequences, roughly a fifth of which show up once; roughly 22% is in the top ten. The input for sequencing was PBMCs, taken at follow-up. This clonotype was sampled from a male donor with early-stage non-small cell lung cancer.

The CDR3 protein is CASSTDNYGYTF. CDR3 sequence (DNA): TGTGCCAGCAGTACAGACAACTATGGCTACACCTTC. V and J are TRBV2 and TRBJ1-2, with no clear D. The CDR3 is 12 residues long. Germline CDR1 and CDR2: SNHLY and FYNNEI. Trimming shortened V by 5 bases and J by 2 bases, and 6 bases separated the two germline ends.